This record concerns one TCR beta chain sequence. This sample stems from a study of OX40 agonist ivuxolimab in advanced cancers. The CDR3 consists of 14 residues. CDR1 LNHDA and CDR2 SQIVND come from the germline V gene (reference sequence). With 4 bases removed from V and 5 bases from J, the gap between germline ends came to 14 bases. The assay was immunoSEQ multiplex PCR, and TCRdb's table has in-frame clones only and misses some. The sample contains tens of thousands of clones, approximately 88% of which appear only once. The sample here was CD4+ or CD8+ T cells sorted from blood, taken in a trial of the OX40 agonist ivuxolimab. The receptor's source is an adult with an advanced solid tumor such as melanoma, head and neck, liver or kidney cancer. The chain combines TRBV19 with TRBJ1-1; a weak D match, TRBD1 (6 bases). Here the CDR3 DNA reads TGTGCCAGTAGTAGCGTCGGGGGGCGGACTGAAGCTTTCTTT. This translates into CASSSVGGRTEAFF.